Sequencing of this T cell receptor (beta chain) was carried out in a study of cytomegalovirus exposure and HLA in healthy donors. Broader study findings: Across donors, most TCRs were seen rarely, yet some public ones were widespread. Most of the TCR beta V segments (in an earlier analysis) were productive either about 87% or about 30% of the time.

As regards this clone: Its antigen is currently unknown.

This CDR3 has 19 residues. Germline trimming cut 3 bases from V and 4 bases from J; bases unmatched to any gene: 17. Germline CDR1 reads MDHEN; CDR2 reads SYDVKM. Use of 60 Vbeta and 13 Jbeta primers characterized the PCR. Sequencing was performed with immunoSEQ multiplex PCR; in TCRdb, only in-frame clones are kept and a portion is missing. The sample records roughly 90,000 clones, 85% to 90% being singletons. Sequences were obtained from PBMCs. This sequence was found in a man aged 18 to 30 in good health and CMV-seronegative. The V and J genes are TRBV28 and TRBJ2-1; 8 bases are a match to TRBD2. The CDR3 region has the DNA TGTGCCAGCAGTTTCGGGGACCGCTGGCGAGCGGGGGCATACAATGAGCAGTTCTTC. Translated: CASSFGDRWRAGAYNEQFF.